The 30 T cell receptor beta chains below come from one sample, sequenced in a study of OX40 agonist ivuxolimab in advanced cancers. Assay: immunoSEQ multiplex PCR; the TCRdb copy retains only in-frame clones and omits some. This table holds about 79,000 clones, about 90% found once. The material sequenced was CD4+ or CD8+ T cells sorted from blood, taken in a trial of the OX40 agonist ivuxolimab. These receptors were obtained from an adult with an advanced solid tumor such as melanoma, head and neck, liver or kidney cancer.

V and J are TRBV29-1 and TRBJ2-5, with D possibly being TRBD1 (6 bases). This CDR3 contains 13 residues. Looked up from germline, CDR1 is SQVTM and CDR2 is ANQGSEA. Trimming left V 3 bases short and J 1 base short, with 9 bases between. The CDR3 DNA follows: TGCAGCGTTGACAGGGGCGCCCAAGAGACCCAGTACTTC. It yields the protein CSVDRGAQETQYF. The variable domain in full, completed from reference TRBV29-1 and TRBJ2-5, reads SAVISQKPSRDICQRGTSLTIQCQVDSQVTMMFWYRQQPGQSLTLIATANQGSEATYESGFVIDKFPISRPNLTFSTLTVSNMSPEDSSIYLCSVDRGAQETQYFGPGTRLLVL.

The CDR3 coding sequence is TGTGCCAGCTCACCACCGACTAGCGACTCGTTCACAGATACGCAGTATTTT. Protein sequence: CASSPPTSDSFTDTQYF. The chain employs TRBV18 and TRBJ2-3; 8 bases fit TRBD2. Unmatched junction bases numbered 7, after V lost 0 bases and J lost 2 bases. CDR3 length: 17 amino acids. The germline V gene has CDR1 KGHSH and CDR2 LQKENI.

This clone was detected a few times. The genes are TRBV28 and TRBJ1-3, with D maybe TRBD1 (6 bases). The CDR3 is 15 residues long. V lost 3 bases and J 3 bases, leaving 12 bases between the germline ends. Germline V gives CDR1 MDHEN, CDR2 SYDVKM. CDR3 protein: CASSLEGGIGNTIYF. The CDR3 DNA follows: TGTGCCAGCAGTTTGGAGGGGGGTATTGGAAACACCATATATTTT.

The rearrangement uses TRBV30 and TRBJ1-1, with TRBD1 matching over 9 bases. The trim removed 3 bases at V and 0 bases at J, leaving 11 bases unmatched. Germline loops: CDR1 GTSNPN, CDR2 SVGIG (reference sequence). The CDR3 spans 17 residues. The CDR3, as DNA: TGTGCCTGGAGAGTAAGGGGGACAGGGAAGATGAACACTGAAGCTTTCTTT. Encoded protein: CAWRVRGTGKMNTEAFF.

The rearrangement links TRBV6-5 to TRBJ2-5; tentatively, D is TRBD1 or TRBD2 (6 bases each). Per the germline V gene, CDR1 is MNHEY and CDR2 is SVGAGI. Between the trimmed V and J ends, which lost 0 bases and 0 bases, there was a span of 11 bases. The CDR3 runs 16 residues. CDR3 nucleotide sequence: TGTGCCAGCAGTTACTCGACAGGACTATACCAAGAGACCCAGTACTTC. This sequence encodes CASSYSTGLYQETQYF.

The J gene is TRBJ2-7, the V gene TRBV18, with 8 positions matching TRBD1. There are 14 residues in the CDR3. CDR1 and CDR2 (germline): KGHSH, LQKENI. V trimming: 2 bases; J trimming: 3 bases; junction bases outside the gene matches: 3. CDR3 sequence: CASSPIDRGYEQYF. DNA of the CDR3: TGTGCCAGCTCACCAATCGACAGGGGCTACGAGCAGTACTTC.

The V gene is TRBV6-1, the J gene TRBJ1-2; 8 positions agree with TRBD1. V dropped 4 bases and J dropped 1; count of bases not matched to a gene: 8. From germline, CDR1 is MNHNS and CDR2 SASEGT. This CDR3 comprises 16 residues. The CDR3 coding sequence is TGTGCCAGCAGTGTCACAGGGGGGGGATATAACTATGGCTACACCTTC. Protein product: CASSVTGGGYNYGYTF.

The chain is built from TRBV28 and TRBJ2-7; a weak D match, TRBD2 (6 bases). Trimming shortened V by 2 bases and J by 4 bases, and 12 bases separated the two germline ends. The CDR3 extends over 14 amino acids. Germline V gene sequence: CDR1 MDHEN, CDR2 SYDVKM. CDR3 residues: CASSLPDGGYEQYF. In DNA form, the CDR3 reads TGTGCCAGCAGTTTACCTGACGGGGGTTACGAGCAGTACTTC.

The rearrangement joins TRBV5-1 to TRBJ2-5, with 7 nucleotides matching TRBD2. V lost 4 bases, J lost 1 base, and 16 bases stayed unmatched. Germline-derived CDR1 and CDR2 are SGHRS and YFSETQ. The CDR3 has 18 residues. The CDR3 region is CASSPEASGLGAQETQYF. The CDR3 DNA follows: TGCGCCAGCAGCCCGGAGGCTAGCGGCCTAGGGGCCCAAGAGACCCAGTACTTC.

The CDR3 here is CASSFQTQETQYF. CDR3 sequence (DNA): TGTGCCAGCAGCTTTCAGACCCAAGAGACCCAGTACTTC. V gene TRBV5-4 combines with J gene TRBJ2-5, with unresolved D. Germline values: CDR1 SGHNT, CDR2 YYREEE (reference sequence). The CDR3 contains 13 residues. V was cut by 2 bases and J by 1 base, with 6 bases left in between.

V gene TRBV7-2 combines with J gene TRBJ1-3, with D uncertain. The V gene lost 5 bases and the J gene lost 6 bases, with 5 bases spanning the gap. This CDR3 spans 11 amino acids. Germline CDR1 SGHTA, CDR2 FQGNSA. The CDR3, as DNA: TGTGCCAGCAGCCAACTAAACACCATATATTTT. This translates into CASSQLNTIYF.

V usage is TRBV30 and J usage is TRBJ2-5; TRBD1 is a possible D gene (5 bases). There are 12 residues in the CDR3. The V gene lost 3 bases and the J gene lost 5 bases, with 10 bases spanning the gap. Germline loops: CDR1 GTSNPN, CDR2 SVGIG (reference sequence). The CDR3 protein is CAWRGARETQYF. The DNA for the CDR3 is TGTGCCTGGAGAGGGGCCCGGGAGACCCAGTACTTC.

The V and J genes are TRBV2 and TRBJ2-7; 7 nucleotides agree with TRBD2. J was trimmed by 6 bases and V by 7 bases; bases with no gene match: 9. The CDR3 covers 13 residues. The germline V gene encodes CDR1 SNHLY and CDR2 FYNNEI. The CDR3 sequence: CASNTLSSGEQYF. CDR3 DNA sequence: TGTGCCAGCAATACGTTGTCTAGCGGCGAGCAGTACTTC.

The chain employs TRBV30 and TRBJ2-3, with D uncertain. This CDR3 has 13 amino acids. Trimming shortened V by 5 bases and J by 2 bases, and 11 bases separated the two germline ends. CDR1 and CDR2 from the germline V gene are GTSNPN and SVGIG (reference sequence). CDR3 in DNA: TGTGCCTGGTCGGCTACCTTCACAGATACGCAGTATTTT. Protein sequence: CAWSATFTDTQYF. Together with reference TRBV30 and TRBJ2-3, the CDR3 gives the full variable domain: SQTIHQWPATLVQPVGSPLSLECTVEGTSNPNLYWYRQAAGRGLQLLFYSVGIGQISSEVPQNLSASRPQDRQFILSSKKLLLSDSGFYLCAWSATFTDTQYFGPGTRLTVL.

The chain has TRBV28 and TRBJ1-2; the D gene is possibly TRBD1 (6 bases). There are 13 residues in the CDR3. The germline gives CDR1 MDHEN, CDR2 SYDVKM. Between the trimmed V and J ends, which lost 4 bases and 5 bases, there was a span of 11 bases. The CDR3 reads CASSSTGSYGYTF. In DNA form, the CDR3 reads TGTGCCAGCAGTTCTACAGGGTCTTATGGCTACACCTTC.

This rearrangement joins TRBV7-3 to TRBJ2-1; D gene unclear. Trimming left V 0 bases short and J 0 bases short, with 6 bases between. The germline gives CDR1 SGHTA, CDR2 FQGTGA. The length of the CDR3 is 15 residues. CDR3 DNA sequence: TGTGCCAGCAGCTTAACGTGGGGCTCCTACAATGAGCAGTTCTTC. Translation: CASSLTWGSYNEQFF.

The table lists this clone with a count of one. The rearrangement uses TRBV27 and TRBJ2-7; a possible D gene is TRBD2 (7 bases). CDR1 is MNHEY, CDR2 SMNVEV, per germline (reference sequence). Trimming shortened V by 5 bases and J by 0 bases, and 41 bases separated the two germline ends. The CDR3 is 24 amino acids. This chain's CDR3 is CASSPYLGPLRRPRTAGSSYEQYF. The CDR3, as DNA: TGTGCCAGCAGTCCTTATCTTGGGCCCCTGCGTCGCCCTCGGACAGCGGGGTCCTCCTACGAGCAGTACTTC.

The chain couples TRBV7-8 to TRBJ1-5; TRBD1 might be the D (5 bases). V shed 4 bases and J shed 1 base, with 14 bases lying between them. Germline V gives CDR1 SGHVS, CDR2 FQNEAQ. The CDR3 runs to 16 residues. CDR3: CASSSIGQGSNQPQHF. The CDR3 region has the DNA TGTGCCAGCAGCTCCATTGGGCAGGGAAGCAATCAGCCCCAGCATTTT.

The chain links TRBV18 to TRBJ1-5; D is uncertain. Trimming left V 2 bases short and J 0 bases short, with 5 bases between. Germline-derived CDR1 and CDR2 are KGHSH and LQKENI. This CDR3 has 14 amino acids. The CDR3 reads CASSPGPSNQPQHF. DNA for the CDR3: TGTGCCAGCTCACCAGGGCCTAGCAATCAGCCCCAGCATTTT.

The chain has TRBV18 and TRBJ1-1, with TRBD1 as a possible D gene (6 bases). The CDR3 sequence is 16 residues long. Looked up from germline, CDR1 is KGHSH and CDR2 is LQKENI. Trimming took 1 base from V and 1 from J, leaving 13 bases between them. CDR3 sequence: CASSPLTGTPNTEAFF. CDR3 nucleotide sequence: TGTGCCAGCTCACCACTTACAGGGACGCCGAACACTGAAGCTTTCTTT.

V and J are TRBV5-6 and TRBJ2-2, with a weak D call TRBD1 (6 bases). Trimming pared 4 bases from V and 4 bases from J, leaving 11 bases between. CDR3 length equals 14 residues. Germline-derived CDR1 and CDR2 are SGHDT and YYEEEE. CDR3 amino acids: CASSPTGPTGELFF. DNA for the CDR3: TGTGCCAGCAGCCCCACAGGGCCCACCGGGGAGCTGTTTTTT.

The CDR3 region is CASSIDIREYNYEQYF. The CDR3 DNA reads TGTGCCAGTAGTATAGACATTAGGGAGTACAATTACGAGCAGTACTTC. The chain combines TRBV19 with TRBJ2-7; TRBD2 might be the D (5 bases). Per germline, CDR1 LNHDA and CDR2 SQIVND (reference sequence). Trimming left V 0 bases short and J 4 bases short, with 16 bases between. This CDR3 has 16 amino acids.

In nucleotides, the CDR3 is TGTGCCAGCAGTTTGTCCAGGGGGCTAGCGGGACGAGGCGGGGAGCTGTTTTTT. It codes for CASSLSRGLAGRGGELFF. The genes are TRBV27 and TRBJ2-2; maybe TRBD2 (9 bases). Germline V CDR1 and CDR2: MNHEY, SMNVEV (reference sequence). V was cut by 3 bases and J by 7 bases, with 24 bases left in between. The CDR3 runs 18 residues.

V gene TRBV20-1 combines with J gene TRBJ2-7, with D possibly being TRBD2 (5 bases). CDR3 length equals 11 residues. V was shortened by 6 bases and J by 6 bases, with 12 bases between the two germline ends. CDR1 and CDR2 from the germline V gene are DFQATT and SNEGSKA (reference sequence). The CDR3 DNA follows: TGCAGTGCAGAACTAGTCGGCGAGCAGTACTTC. This gives the protein CSAELVGEQYF.

The V gene is TRBV19, the J gene TRBJ1-2; D is unclear. Trimming removed 5 bases from V and 4 bases from J, with 20 bases in between. The CDR3 sequence is 16 residues long. Germline loops: CDR1 LNHDA, CDR2 SQIVND (reference sequence). The CDR3 bases are TGTGCCAGTAGTCTTCCATTATTCCCCCTTTCCTATGGCTACACCTTC. This gives the protein CASSLPLFPLSYGYTF.

The V call is TRBV9, the J call TRBJ2-6; 8 nucleotides line up with TRBD1. Germline loops: CDR1 SGDLS, CDR2 YYNGEE. The CDR3 is 18 amino acids. The V gene end was trimmed by 0 bases and the J gene end by 0 bases; junction bases not matched to a gene: 5. The CDR3 loop is CASSVGAGGPSGANVLTF. CDR3 sequence (DNA): TGTGCCAGCAGCGTAGGGGCAGGGGGCCCCTCTGGGGCCAACGTCCTGACTTTC.

The V gene is TRBV7-6, the J gene TRBJ2-7; 7 bases are shared with TRBD1. CDR3 length: 14 residues. Per the germline V gene, CDR1 is SGHVS and CDR2 is FNYEAQ. The V and J ends lost 1 base and 2 bases, in that order; junction bases with no gene match: 2. Here the CDR3 DNA reads TGTGCCAGCAGCTTAGGGACAGGTCCCTACGAGCAGTACTTC. Its translation is CASSLGTGPYEQYF.

The rearrangement joins TRBV6-5 to TRBJ2-1; no reliable D call. This CDR3 contains 14 residues. CDR1 and CDR2 (germline): MNHEY, SVGAGI. Trimming pared 0 bases from V and 6 bases from J, leaving 9 bases between. The CDR3 nucleotides are TGTGCCAGCAGTTACTCGGGATCCCTCAATGAGCAGTTCTTC. The encoded protein is CASSYSGSLNEQFF.

The CDR3 reads CSVEGGRGKNNEQFF. CDR3 nucleotides: TGCAGCGTTGAAGGGGGCAGGGGGAAAAACAATGAGCAGTTCTTC. The chain joins TRBV29-1 to TRBJ2-1, with 7 bases aligning to TRBD1. The CDR3 is made up of 15 amino acids. Trimming cost V 1 base and J 5 bases; bases outside gene matches: 8. CDR1 SQVTM and CDR2 ANQGSEA come from the germline V gene.

Comment on this clone: The same CDR3 can be traced to other DNA sequences in this sample. This chain connects TRBV29-1 to TRBJ2-7, with D hard to call. The CDR3 is 12 amino acids. V lost 4 bases, J lost 4 bases, and 11 bases lay in between. From germline, CDR1 is SQVTM and CDR2 ANQGSEA. Here the CDR3 reads CSVVAGVYEQYF. The CDR3 nucleotides are TGCAGCGTTGTTGCTGGGGTTTACGAGCAGTACTTC.